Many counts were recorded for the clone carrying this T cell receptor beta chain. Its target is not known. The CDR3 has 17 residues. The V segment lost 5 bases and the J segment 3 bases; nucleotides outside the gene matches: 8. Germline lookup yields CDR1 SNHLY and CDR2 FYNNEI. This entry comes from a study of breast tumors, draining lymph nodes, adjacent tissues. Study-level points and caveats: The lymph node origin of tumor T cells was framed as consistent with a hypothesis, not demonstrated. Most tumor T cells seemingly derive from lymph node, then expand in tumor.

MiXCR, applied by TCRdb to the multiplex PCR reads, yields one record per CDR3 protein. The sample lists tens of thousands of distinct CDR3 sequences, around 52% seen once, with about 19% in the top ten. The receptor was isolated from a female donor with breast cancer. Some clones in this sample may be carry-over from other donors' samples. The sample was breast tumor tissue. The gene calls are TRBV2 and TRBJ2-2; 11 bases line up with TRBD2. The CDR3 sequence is CASSLPGTSGYTGELFF. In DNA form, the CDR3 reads TGTGCCAGCAGTCTTCCCGGGACTAGCGGCTACACCGGGGAGCTGTTTTTT. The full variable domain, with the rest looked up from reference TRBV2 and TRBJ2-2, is EPEVTQTPSHQVTQMGQEVILRCVPISNHLYFYWYRQILGQKVEFLVSFYNNEISEKSEIFDDQFSVERPDGSNFTLKIRSTKLEDSAMYFCASSLPGTSGYTGELFFGEGSRLTVL.